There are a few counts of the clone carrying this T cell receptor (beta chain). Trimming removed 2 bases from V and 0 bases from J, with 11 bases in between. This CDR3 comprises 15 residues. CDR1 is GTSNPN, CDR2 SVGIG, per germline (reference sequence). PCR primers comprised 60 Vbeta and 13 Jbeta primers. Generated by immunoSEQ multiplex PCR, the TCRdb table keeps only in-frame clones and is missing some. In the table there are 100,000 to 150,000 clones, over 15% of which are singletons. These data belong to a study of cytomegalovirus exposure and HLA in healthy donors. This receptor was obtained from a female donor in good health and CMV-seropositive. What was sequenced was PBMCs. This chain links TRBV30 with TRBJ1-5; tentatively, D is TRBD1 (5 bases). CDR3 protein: CAWSQGGYSNQPQHF. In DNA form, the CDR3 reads TGTGCCTGGAGTCAGGGAGGGTATAGCAATCAGCCCCAGCATTTT.